This T cell receptor beta chain is drawn from a study of blood T cells in healthy people across ages. Study summary: The template switching approach captured approximately one barcoded beta molecule for every two T cells.

Unmatched junction bases numbered 8, after V lost 5 bases and J lost 6 bases. The CDR3 has 14 amino acids. Germline lookup yields CDR1 SGHTA and CDR2 FQGTGA. This clonotype was picked up a small number of times. Primers used in a second PCR of roughly 7 to 12 cycles were a sample-barcoded 5' primer and a J-beta primer mix. One entry per CDR3 protein, called by TCRdb with MiXCR from the 5' RACE reads. The table has just under 750,000 distinct CDR3 sequences, about a fifth seen once. It was ten milliliters of peripheral blood that were drawn from each donor. V gene TRBV7-3 combines with J gene TRBJ2-3, with 7 bases fitting TRBD2. Sequencing was performed on blood. This TCR derives from a man aged 70 or older in good health. The CDR3 spells CASSLGLGGDTQYF. CDR3 DNA: TGTGCCAGCAGCCTAGGACTAGGTGGTGATACGCAGTATTTT.